Detailed here is one T cell receptor (beta chain). Its antigen remains unidentified. A second PCR, run for roughly 7 to 12 cycles, used a sample-barcoded 5' primer plus a J-beta primer mix. The yield of each sample was at least 2.5 million CDR3-containing paired-end reads. Each CDR3 protein gets one entry after TCRdb re-called the 5' RACE reads with MiXCR. The sample lists around 1,600,000 distinct CDR3 sequences; approximately 43% were seen once. Per germline, CDR1 LGHNA and CDR2 YSLEER. This CDR3 comprises 15 residues. Trimming took 4 bases from V and 6 from J; bases not matched to a gene: 11. This sample was taken from a study of blood T cells in healthy people across ages. Whole-study findings and limits: TCR beta diversity correlated strongly with naive T cell percentage. A roughly linear age-dependent decrease characterized TCR beta diversity per million T cells.

The source is a woman aged 18-29 years in good health. The specimen was blood. The chain carries TRBV4-3 and TRBJ1-1, with 7 positions matching TRBD1. The CDR3 nucleotides are TGCGCCAGCAGCCTCAGGGGGGGGGTAGGGGCTGAAGCTTTCTTT. Translated, it gives CASSLRGGVGAEAFF.